What follows are 21 T cell receptor beta chains derived from one specimen sequenced in a study of cytomegalovirus exposure and HLA in healthy donors. PCR amplification relied on 60 Vbeta primers (plus 13 Jbeta primers). Repertoires were generated with immunoSEQ multiplex PCR, while TCRdb's copy carries only in-frame clones and drops some. The data show roughly 250,000 clones, 84% seen once. The sequenced sample consisted of PBMCs. The receptors stem from a woman in her thirties or forties in good health and CMV-seropositive.

The J gene is TRBJ1-3, the V gene TRBV28; 8 nucleotides match TRBD1. Germline-derived CDR1 and CDR2 are MDHEN and SYDVKM. The ends lost 5 bases at V and 3 bases at J; junction bases unmatched: 6. The CDR3 has 15 amino acids. CDR3 DNA sequence: TGTGCCAGCAGTCCAGGGGGCGGTTATGGAAACACCATATATTTT. It codes for CASSPGGGYGNTIYF.

CDR3 loop: CASRTGGAGDTGELFF. CDR3 bases: TGTGCCAGTAGGACAGGGGGCGCGGGAGACACCGGGGAGCTGTTTTTT. This chain links TRBV19 with TRBJ2-2; TRBD1 aligns across 10 bases. The CDR3 has 16 residues. In germline, CDR1 is LNHDA, CDR2 SQIVND (reference sequence). V lost 6 bases and J lost 3; bases outside the gene matches: 7. Complete variable domain (other parts from reference TRBV19 and TRBJ2-2): DGGITQSPKYLFRKEGQNVTLSCEQNLNHDAMYWYRQDPGQGLRLIYYSQIVNDFQKGDIAEGYSVSREKKESFPLTVTSAQKNPTAFYLCASRTGGAGDTGELFFGEGSRLTVL.

The rearrangement uses TRBV6-6 and TRBJ2-5; 11 bases match TRBD2. The CDR3 covers 15 residues. Germline trimming cut 9 bases from V and 3 bases from J; bases unmatched to any gene: 9. Germline V CDR1 and CDR2: MNHNY, SVGAGI (reference sequence). CDR3 amino acids: CASLGGTSGKETQYF. In nucleotides, the CDR3 is TGTGCCAGTCTTGGCGGGACTAGCGGAAAAGAGACCCAGTACTTC.

CDR3 in DNA: TGTGCCAGCAGCTTAGCGGGAGTAGCGTCCTACGAGCAGTACTTC. Translating gives CASSLAGVASYEQYF. The chain couples TRBV7-9 to TRBJ2-7, with D tentatively TRBD2 (5 bases). The CDR3 loop spans 15 amino acids. CDR1 and CDR2 (germline): SEHNR, FQNEAQ (reference sequence). Trimming pared 0 bases from V and 1 base from J, leaving 10 bases between.

The CDR3 region has the DNA TGTGCCAGCAGCCCACTGACGGCAAGGACTAGCGGGAACGAGCAGTACTTC. Its protein is CASSPLTARTSGNEQYF. The V call is TRBV13, the J call TRBJ2-7; 12 nucleotides agree with TRBD2. The V segment lost 5 bases and the J segment 5 bases; nucleotides outside the gene matches: 13. The CDR3 is 17 amino acids. Germline V gene sequence: CDR1 PRHDT, CDR2 FYEKMQ (reference sequence).

The chain combines TRBV7-3 with TRBJ2-1; 7 bases line up with TRBD1. Germline-derived CDR1 and CDR2 are SGHTA and FQGTGA. Trimming took 10 bases from V and 3 from J; bases not matched to a gene: 12. The CDR3 has 15 amino acids. The CDR3 protein is CAIEKRGQNYNEQFF. CDR3 nucleotides: TGTGCCATCGAGAAAAGGGGACAGAACTACAATGAGCAGTTCTTC.

As to this clone: The sample has other DNA sequences that encode this CDR3 too. This chain links TRBV6-5 with TRBJ2-1, with 11 bases aligning to TRBD2. This CDR3 has 16 amino acids. Per germline, CDR1 MNHEY and CDR2 SVGAGI. The junction had 2 bases not matched to a gene; V was cut back by 0 bases and J by 4 bases. The CDR3 here is CASSYSGTSGYNEQFF. The CDR3 nucleotides read TGTGCCAGCAGTTACTCAGGGACTAGCGGATACAATGAGCAGTTCTTC.

The chain uses TRBV30 and TRBJ1-5; 11 bases agree with TRBD1. The V and J ends lost 4 bases and 7 bases, in that order; junction bases with no gene match: 3. Germline CDR1 GTSNPN, CDR2 SVGIG (reference sequence). CDR3 length: 13 amino acids. Here the CDR3 reads CAWKGQGVQPQHF. DNA of the CDR3: TGTGCCTGGAAGGGACAGGGGGTCCAGCCCCAGCATTTT.

The V and J genes are TRBV6-6 and TRBJ1-1; weak D call: TRBD1 (6 bases). The CDR3 loop spans 14 amino acids. The ends were cut back, 5 bases at V and 5 bases at J, with 15 bases in the middle. Per germline, CDR1 MNHNY and CDR2 SVGAGI (reference sequence). The CDR3 DNA reads as TGTGCCAGCAGTCCGACAGGTCGGCAGACTGAAGCTTTCTTT. Protein sequence: CASSPTGRQTEAFF.

The chain links TRBV14 to TRBJ2-1, with D perhaps TRBD2 (6 bases). CDR1 is SGHDN and CDR2 is FVKESK in the germline V gene. V shed 0 bases and J shed 4 bases, with 13 bases lying between them. This CDR3 is 16 amino acids long. Here the CDR3 DNA reads TGTGCCAGCAGCCAAGACGGAGGGAAACTATACAATGAGCAGTTCTTC. Translating gives CASSQDGGKLYNEQFF.

V usage is TRBV5-1 and J usage is TRBJ1-2; D possibly corresponds to TRBD1 (5 bases). The germline gives CDR1 SGHRS, CDR2 YFSETQ. The V and J ends lost 5 bases and 6 bases respectively, with 11 bases between them. This CDR3 spans 12 amino acids. CDR3 nucleotides: TGCGCCAGCAGACCGACAGAGAATGGCTACACCTTC. Translating gives CASRPTENGYTF.

This CDR3 is CASRGDSWAGELFF. CDR3 in DNA: TGTGCCAGCAGGGGGGACTCCTGGGCCGGGGAGCTGTTTTTT. The chain employs TRBV27 and TRBJ2-2; tentative D call: TRBD2 (6 bases). The V gene lost 6 bases and the J gene lost 6 bases, with 14 bases spanning the gap. Germline loops: CDR1 MNHEY, CDR2 SMNVEV (reference sequence). The CDR3 contains 14 residues.

The chain is built from TRBV7-8 and TRBJ1-1; TRBD1 is a possible D gene (5 bases). This CDR3 contains 12 residues. Trimming removed 1 base at V and 11 bases at J, with 11 bases between. CDR1 SGHVS and CDR2 FQNEAQ come from the germline V gene. CDR3 in amino acids: CASSLGGVVAFF. In DNA form, the CDR3 reads TGTGCCAGCAGCTTAGGGGGGGTGGTGGCTTTCTTT.

This chain joins TRBV5-1 and TRBJ2-3; 9 bases agree with TRBD1. V shed 4 bases, J shed 0 bases, and the junction held 6 bases outside the gene matches. Germline V lookup: CDR1 SGHRS, CDR2 YFSETQ. The CDR3 covers 16 residues. The CDR3 spells CASSPGTGFSTDTQYF. In DNA form, the CDR3 reads TGCGCCAGCAGCCCAGGGACAGGGTTTAGCACAGATACGCAGTATTTT.

The chain is built from TRBV6-5 and TRBJ2-1, with a weak D call TRBD2 (6 bases). The CDR3 is made up of 13 amino acids. Germline CDR1 MNHEY, CDR2 SVGAGI. V was pared by 2 bases and J by 8 bases, with 10 bases between. CDR3 DNA sequence: TGTGCCAGCAGTTACCGGGGGAACTATGAGCAGTTCTTC. Translation gives CASSYRGNYEQFF.

The chain joins TRBV29-1 to TRBJ2-1, with a possible D match to TRBD2 (6 bases). The germline V gene encodes CDR1 SQVTM and CDR2 ANQGSEA. The CDR3 consists of 13 residues. V was clipped by 3 bases and J by 9 bases, with 15 bases between them. DNA for the CDR3: TGCAGCGTTGAGGACTACAACACGAGTGAGCAGTTCTTC. The encoded protein is CSVEDYNTSEQFF.

The chain carries TRBV18 and TRBJ2-5; 7 positions match TRBD1. The CDR3 is made up of 16 amino acids. Trimming took 3 bases from V and 4 from J; bases not matched to a gene: 11. The germline V gene has CDR1 KGHSH and CDR2 LQKENI. Here the CDR3 reads CASSPTLTQGLETQYF. The CDR3 DNA reads as TGTGCCAGCTCACCGACCCTAACACAGGGGTTAGAGACCCAGTACTTC.

Note on this clone: This specimen includes other DNA sequences encoding the same CDR3. The chain has TRBV14 and TRBJ2-2; TRBD1 is a possible D gene (5 bases). Germline values: CDR1 SGHDN, CDR2 FVKESK. Trimming took off 3 bases at V and 0 bases at J, with 8 bases between the two ends. This CDR3 region has 15 residues. CDR3: CASSQGQTNTGELFF. The CDR3 bases are TGTGCCAGCAGCCAGGGGCAGACGAACACCGGGGAGCTGTTTTTT.

This clone was detected only once. This chain connects TRBV28 to TRBJ1-4; D not resolved. The CDR3 is made up of 16 amino acids. The germline V gene has CDR1 MDHEN and CDR2 SYDVKM. V lost 5 bases and J lost 0, with 13 bases in between. The CDR3 spells CASSPAWRTTNEKLFF. The CDR3 DNA is TGTGCCAGCAGTCCAGCGTGGCGGACAACTAATGAAAAACTGTTTTTT.

Only a few counts were recorded for this clone. The V call is TRBV6-5, the J call TRBJ2-5; maybe TRBD1 (5 bases). The DNA end is more similar to TRBJ2-7, so the J call may be wrong. The germline CDR1 and CDR2 sequences are MNHEY and SVGAGI. This CDR3 region has 15 residues. DNA for the CDR3: TGTGCCAGCAGTTCCGCGACCGGACACCCCTACGAGCAGTACTTC. Encoded protein: CASSSATGHPYEQYF.

The V and J genes are TRBV5-1 and TRBJ1-1; 8 positions agree with TRBD1. CDR1 is SGHRS and CDR2 is YFSETQ in the germline V gene. The V segment lost 3 bases and the J segment 3 bases; nucleotides outside the gene matches: 1. CDR3 length equals 13 residues. CDR3 sequence: CASSSTGDTEAFF. The CDR3 bases are TGCGCCAGCAGCTCGACAGGGGACACTGAAGCTTTCTTT.